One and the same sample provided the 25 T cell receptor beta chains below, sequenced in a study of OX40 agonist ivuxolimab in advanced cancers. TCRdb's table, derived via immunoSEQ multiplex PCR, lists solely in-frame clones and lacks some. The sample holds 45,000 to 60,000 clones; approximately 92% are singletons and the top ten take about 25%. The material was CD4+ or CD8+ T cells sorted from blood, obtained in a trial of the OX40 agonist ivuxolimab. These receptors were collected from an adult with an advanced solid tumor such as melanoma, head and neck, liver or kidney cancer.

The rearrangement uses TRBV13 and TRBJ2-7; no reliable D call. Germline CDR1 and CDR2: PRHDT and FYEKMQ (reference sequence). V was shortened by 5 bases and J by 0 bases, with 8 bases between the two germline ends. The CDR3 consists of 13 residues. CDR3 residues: CASSPGLSYEQYF. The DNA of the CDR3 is TGTGCCAGCAGCCCTGGTCTCTCCTACGAGCAGTACTTC. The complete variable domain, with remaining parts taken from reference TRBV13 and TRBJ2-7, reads AAGVIQSPRHLIKEKRETATLKCYPIPRHDTVYWYQQGPGQDPQFLISFYEKMQSDKGSIPDRFSAQQFSDYHSELNMSSLELGDSALYFCASSPGLSYEQYFGPGTRLTVT.

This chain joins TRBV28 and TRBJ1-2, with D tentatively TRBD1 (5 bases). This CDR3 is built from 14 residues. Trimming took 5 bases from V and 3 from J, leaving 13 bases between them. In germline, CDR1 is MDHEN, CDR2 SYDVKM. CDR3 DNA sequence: TGTGCCAGCAGTACAGGCGACTCCTACTATGGCTACACCTTC. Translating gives CASSTGDSYYGYTF.

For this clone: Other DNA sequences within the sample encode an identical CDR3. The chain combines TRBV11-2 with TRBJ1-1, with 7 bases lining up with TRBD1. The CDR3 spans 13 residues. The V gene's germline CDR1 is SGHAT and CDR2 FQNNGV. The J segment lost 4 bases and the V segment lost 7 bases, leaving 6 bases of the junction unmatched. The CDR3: CASNTGVITEAFF. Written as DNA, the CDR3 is TGTGCCAGCAACACAGGGGTTATCACTGAAGCTTTCTTT.

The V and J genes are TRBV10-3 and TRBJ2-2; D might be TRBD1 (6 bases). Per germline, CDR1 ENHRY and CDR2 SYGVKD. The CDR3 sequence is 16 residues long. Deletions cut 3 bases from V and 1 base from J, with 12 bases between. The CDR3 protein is CAISDQGTVNTGELFF. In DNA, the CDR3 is TGTGCCATCAGTGACCAGGGGACGGTGAACACCGGGGAGCTGTTTTTT.

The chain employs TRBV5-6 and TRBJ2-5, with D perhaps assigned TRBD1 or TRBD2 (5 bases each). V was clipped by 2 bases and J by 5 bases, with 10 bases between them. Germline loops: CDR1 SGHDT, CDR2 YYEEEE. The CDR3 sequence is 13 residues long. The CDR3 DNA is TGTGCCAGCAGCTTAGGGGACCTCGAGACCCAGTACTTC. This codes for CASSLGDLETQYF.

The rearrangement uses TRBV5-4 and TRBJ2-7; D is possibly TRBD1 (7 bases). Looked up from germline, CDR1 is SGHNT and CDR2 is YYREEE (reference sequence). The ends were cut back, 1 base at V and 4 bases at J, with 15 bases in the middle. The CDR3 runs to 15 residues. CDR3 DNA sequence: TGTGCCAGCAGCTTGAGGCAGGGGGGTTTTTACGAGCAGTACTTC. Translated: CASSLRQGGFYEQYF.

The CDR3 sequence is CASSQDSLGAGTDTQYF. CDR3 nucleotides: TGCGCCAGCAGCCAAGATTCTCTGGGGGCAGGAACAGATACGCAGTATTTT. The V call is TRBV4-3, the J call TRBJ2-3; tentatively, D is TRBD1 (6 bases). The CDR3 runs 17 residues. CDR1 and CDR2 from the germline V gene are LGHNA and YSLEER. Trimming removed 0 bases at V and 3 bases at J, with 16 bases between.

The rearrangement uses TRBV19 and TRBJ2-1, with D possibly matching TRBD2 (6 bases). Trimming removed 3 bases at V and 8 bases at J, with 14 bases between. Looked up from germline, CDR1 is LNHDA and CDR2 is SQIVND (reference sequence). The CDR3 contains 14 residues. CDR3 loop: CASSIGTGVDEQFF. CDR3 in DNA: TGTGCCAGTAGTATTGGGACTGGGGTCGATGAGCAGTTCTTC.

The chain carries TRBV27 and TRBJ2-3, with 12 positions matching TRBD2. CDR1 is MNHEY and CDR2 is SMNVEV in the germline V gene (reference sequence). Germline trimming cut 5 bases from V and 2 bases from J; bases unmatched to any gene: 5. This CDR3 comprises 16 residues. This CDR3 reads CASSHLAGGDTDTQYF. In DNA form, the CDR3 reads TGTGCCAGCAGTCACCTAGCGGGAGGGGACACAGATACGCAGTATTTT.

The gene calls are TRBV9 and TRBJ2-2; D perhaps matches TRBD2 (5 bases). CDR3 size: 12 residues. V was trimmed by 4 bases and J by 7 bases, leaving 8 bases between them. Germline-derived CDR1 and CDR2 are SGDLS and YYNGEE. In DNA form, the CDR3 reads TGTGCCAGCAGCCCCCGGGGCGGGGAGCTGTTTTTT. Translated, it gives CASSPRGGELFF. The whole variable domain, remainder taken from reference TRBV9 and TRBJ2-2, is DSGVTQTPKHLITATGQRVTLRCSPRSGDLSVYWYQQSLDQGLQFLIQYYNGEERAKGNILERFSAQQFPDLHSELNLSSLELGDSALYFCASSPRGGELFFGEGSRLTVL.

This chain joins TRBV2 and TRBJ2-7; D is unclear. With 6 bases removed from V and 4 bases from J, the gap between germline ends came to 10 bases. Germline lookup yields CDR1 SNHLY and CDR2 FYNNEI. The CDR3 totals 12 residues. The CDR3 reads CASSSAIYEQYF. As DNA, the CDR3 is TGTGCCAGCAGCTCCGCCATTTACGAGCAGTACTTC. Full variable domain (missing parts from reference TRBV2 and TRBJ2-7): EPEVTQTPSHQVTQMGQEVILRCVPISNHLYFYWYRQILGQKVEFLVSFYNNEISEKSEIFDDQFSVERPDGSNFTLKIRSTKLEDSAMYFCASSSAIYEQYFGPGTRLTVT.

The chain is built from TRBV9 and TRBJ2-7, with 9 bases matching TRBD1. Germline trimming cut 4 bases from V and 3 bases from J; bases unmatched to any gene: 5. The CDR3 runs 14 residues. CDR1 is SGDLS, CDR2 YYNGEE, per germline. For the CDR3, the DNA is TGTGCCAGCAGCCCTTGGACAGGGGACTACGAGCAGTACTTC. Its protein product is CASSPWTGDYEQYF.

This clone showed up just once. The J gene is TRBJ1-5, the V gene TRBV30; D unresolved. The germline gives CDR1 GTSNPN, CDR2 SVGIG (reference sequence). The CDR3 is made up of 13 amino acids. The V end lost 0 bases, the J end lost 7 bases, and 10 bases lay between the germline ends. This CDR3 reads CAWSVHPAQPQHF. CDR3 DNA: TGTGCCTGGAGTGTTCATCCAGCCCAGCCCCAGCATTTT.

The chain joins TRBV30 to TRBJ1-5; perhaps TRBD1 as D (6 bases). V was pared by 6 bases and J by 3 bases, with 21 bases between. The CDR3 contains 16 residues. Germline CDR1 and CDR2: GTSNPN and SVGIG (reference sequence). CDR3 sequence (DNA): TGTGCCTGCTGGGGACATCCGGAGGATATCAATCAGCCCCAGCATTTT. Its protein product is CACWGHPEDINQPQHF.

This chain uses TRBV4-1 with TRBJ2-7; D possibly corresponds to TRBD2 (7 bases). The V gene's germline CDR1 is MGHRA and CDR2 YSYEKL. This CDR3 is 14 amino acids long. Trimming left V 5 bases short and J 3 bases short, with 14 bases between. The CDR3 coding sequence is TGCGCCAGCAGCTGGGGGGGCGAGTTCTACGAGCAGTACTTC. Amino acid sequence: CASSWGGEFYEQYF.

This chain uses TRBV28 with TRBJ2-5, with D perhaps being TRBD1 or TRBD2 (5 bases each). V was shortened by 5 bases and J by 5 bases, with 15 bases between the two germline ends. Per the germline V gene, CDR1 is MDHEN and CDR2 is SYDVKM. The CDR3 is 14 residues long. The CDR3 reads CASSRVNWGETQYF. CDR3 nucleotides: TGTGCCAGCAGTAGAGTAAACTGGGGGGAGACCCAGTACTTC.

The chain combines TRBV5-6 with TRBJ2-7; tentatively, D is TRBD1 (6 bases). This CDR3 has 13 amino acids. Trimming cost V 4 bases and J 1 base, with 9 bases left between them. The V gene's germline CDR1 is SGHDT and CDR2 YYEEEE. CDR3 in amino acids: CASSPGVSYEQYF. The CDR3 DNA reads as TGTGCCAGCAGCCCAGGGGTTTCCTACGAGCAGTACTTC. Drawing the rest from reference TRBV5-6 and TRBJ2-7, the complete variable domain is DAGVTQSPTHLIKTRGQQVTLRCSPKSGHDTVSWYQQALGQGPQFIFQYYEEEERQRGNFPDRFSGHQFPNYSSELNVNALLLGDSALYLCASSPGVSYEQYFGPGTRLTVT.

The CDR3: CASSLSGVAILYEQYF. CDR3 DNA sequence: TGTGCCAGCAGCTTGTCAGGGGTTGCAATCCTCTACGAGCAGTACTTC. The V and J genes are TRBV5-6 and TRBJ2-7, with D possibly TRBD1 on 6 matching bases. From germline, CDR1 is SGHDT and CDR2 YYEEEE. The CDR3 covers 16 residues. The ends were cut back, 1 base at V and 3 bases at J, with 17 bases in the middle.

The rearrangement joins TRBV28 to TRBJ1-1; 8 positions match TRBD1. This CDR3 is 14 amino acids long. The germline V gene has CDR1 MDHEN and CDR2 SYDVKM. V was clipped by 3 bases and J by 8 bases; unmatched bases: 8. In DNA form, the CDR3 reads TGTGCCAGCAGTTTCGAGCCGGGGACAGGCGAAGCTTTCTTT. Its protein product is CASSFEPGTGEAFF.

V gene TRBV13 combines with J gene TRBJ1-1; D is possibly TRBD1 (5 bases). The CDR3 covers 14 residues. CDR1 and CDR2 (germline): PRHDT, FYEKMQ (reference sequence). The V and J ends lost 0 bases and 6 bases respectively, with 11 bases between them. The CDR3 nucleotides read TGTGCCAGCAGCTTAGGCCTAAGAGGGGCTGAAGCTTTCTTT. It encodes CASSLGLRGAEAFF.

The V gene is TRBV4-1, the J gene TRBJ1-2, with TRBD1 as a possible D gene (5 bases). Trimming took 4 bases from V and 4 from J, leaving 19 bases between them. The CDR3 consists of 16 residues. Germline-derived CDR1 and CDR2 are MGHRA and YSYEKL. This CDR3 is CASSPASGQLLYGYTF. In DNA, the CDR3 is TGCGCCAGCAGCCCAGCCTCGGGGCAGCTTCTCTATGGCTACACCTTC.

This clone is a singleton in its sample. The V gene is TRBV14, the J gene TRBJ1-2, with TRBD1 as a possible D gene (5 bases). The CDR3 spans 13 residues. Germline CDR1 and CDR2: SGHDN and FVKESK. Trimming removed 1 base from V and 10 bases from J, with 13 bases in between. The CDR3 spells CASSQVWGSDYTF. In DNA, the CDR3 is TGTGCCAGCAGCCAAGTTTGGGGGAGTGACTACACCTTC.

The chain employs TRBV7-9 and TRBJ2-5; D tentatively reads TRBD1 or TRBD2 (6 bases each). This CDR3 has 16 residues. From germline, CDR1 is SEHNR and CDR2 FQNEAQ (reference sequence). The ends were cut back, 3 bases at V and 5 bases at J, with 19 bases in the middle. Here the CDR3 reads CASSLIQGGHDETQYF. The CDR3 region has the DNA TGTGCCAGCAGCTTGATACAGGGAGGCCACGACGAGACCCAGTACTTC.

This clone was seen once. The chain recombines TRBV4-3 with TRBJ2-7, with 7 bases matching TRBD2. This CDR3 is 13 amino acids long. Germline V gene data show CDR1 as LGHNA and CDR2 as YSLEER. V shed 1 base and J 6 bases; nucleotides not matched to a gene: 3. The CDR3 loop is CASSQVGGGEQYF. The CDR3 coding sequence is TGCGCCAGCAGCCAAGTAGGCGGGGGCGAGCAGTACTTC.

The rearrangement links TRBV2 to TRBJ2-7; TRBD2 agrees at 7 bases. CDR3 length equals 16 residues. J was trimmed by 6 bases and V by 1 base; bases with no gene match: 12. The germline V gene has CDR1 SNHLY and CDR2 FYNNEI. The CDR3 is CASSEVDQAGFREQYF. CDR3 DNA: TGTGCCAGCAGTGAAGTAGATCAAGCGGGATTTCGCGAGCAGTACTTC.